Following are 2 T cell receptor beta chains from one sample sequenced in a study of circulating tumor DNA in untreated peripheral T-cell lymphoma. Profiling relied on immunoSEQ multiplex PCR, and the TCRdb table lists in-frame clones only, not all of them. The sample lists about 1,100 clones; around 81% were seen once. The sequenced sample consisted of tumor tissue. The receptors were gathered from a human donor with peripheral T-cell lymphoma.

As to this clone: Relative to the germline gene, one junction end is altered; a read error may explain this. The chain combines TRBV6-8 with TRBJ2-1; a possible D gene is TRBD2 (6 bases). Germline lookup yields CDR1 MNHGY and CDR2 SAAAGT. This CDR3 has 15 residues. The CDR3 bases are TGTGCCAGCAGTGACTCGTCTTCATCGGGGGATGAGCAGTTCTTC. Translated: CASSDSSSSGDEQFF.

This clone was observed a single time. The rearrangement links TRBV11-3 to TRBJ2-1, with no clear D. The V gene's germline CDR1 is SGHNT and CDR2 YENEEA. V was shortened by 4 bases and J by 0 bases, with 25 bases between the two germline ends. This CDR3 contains 20 residues. The CDR3 loop reads CASSSPATKNVPGSYNEQFF. The DNA for the CDR3 is TGTGCCAGCAGCTCTCCCGCGACGAAGAACGTCCCCGGCTCCTACAATGAGCAGTTCTTC.